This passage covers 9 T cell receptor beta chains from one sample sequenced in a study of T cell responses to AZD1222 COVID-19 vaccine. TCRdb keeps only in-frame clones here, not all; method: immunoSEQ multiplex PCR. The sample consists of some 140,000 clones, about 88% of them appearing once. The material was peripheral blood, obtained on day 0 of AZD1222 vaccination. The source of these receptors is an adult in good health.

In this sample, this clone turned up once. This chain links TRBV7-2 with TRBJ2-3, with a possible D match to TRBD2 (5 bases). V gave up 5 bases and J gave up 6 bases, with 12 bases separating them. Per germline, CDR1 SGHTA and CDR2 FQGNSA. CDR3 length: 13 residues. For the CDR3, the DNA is TGTGCCAGCAGCCCCGACCGGAGGGATACGCAGTATTTT. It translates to CASSPDRRDTQYF.

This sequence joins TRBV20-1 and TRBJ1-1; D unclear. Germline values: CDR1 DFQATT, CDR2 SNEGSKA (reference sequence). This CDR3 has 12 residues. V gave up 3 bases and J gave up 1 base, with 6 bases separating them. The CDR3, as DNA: TGCAGTGCTAGTAATCAGAACACTGAAGCTTTCTTT. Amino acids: CSASNQNTEAFF.

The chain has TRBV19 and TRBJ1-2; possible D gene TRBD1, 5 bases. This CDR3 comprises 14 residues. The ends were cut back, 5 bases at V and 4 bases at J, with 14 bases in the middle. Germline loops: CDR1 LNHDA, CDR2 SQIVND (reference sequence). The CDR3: CASSHARASYGYTF. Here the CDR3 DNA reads TGTGCCAGTAGTCACGCCAGGGCCTCCTATGGCTACACCTTC.

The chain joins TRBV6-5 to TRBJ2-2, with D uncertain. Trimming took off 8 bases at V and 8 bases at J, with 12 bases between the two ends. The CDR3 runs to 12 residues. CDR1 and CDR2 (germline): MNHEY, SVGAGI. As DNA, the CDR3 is TGTGCCAGCGAAAATAGTAGGGGGGAGCTGTTTTTT. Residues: CASENSRGELFF.

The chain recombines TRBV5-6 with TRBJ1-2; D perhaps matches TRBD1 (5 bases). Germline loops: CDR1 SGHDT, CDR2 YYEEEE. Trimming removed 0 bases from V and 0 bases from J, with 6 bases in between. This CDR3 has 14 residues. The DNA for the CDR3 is TGTGCCAGCAGCTTGGGGGGCGCTAACTATGGCTACACCTTC. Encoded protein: CASSLGGANYGYTF. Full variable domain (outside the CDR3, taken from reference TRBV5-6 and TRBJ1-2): DAGVTQSPTHLIKTRGQQVTLRCSPKSGHDTVSWYQQALGQGPQFIFQYYEEEERQRGNFPDRFSGHQFPNYSSELNVNALLLGDSALYLCASSLGGANYGYTFGSGTRLTVV.

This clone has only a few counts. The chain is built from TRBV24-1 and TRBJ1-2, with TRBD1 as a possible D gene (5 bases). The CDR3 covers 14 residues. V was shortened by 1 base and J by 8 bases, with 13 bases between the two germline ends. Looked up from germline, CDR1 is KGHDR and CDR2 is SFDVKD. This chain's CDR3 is CATSDFQGGRGYTF. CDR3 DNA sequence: TGTGCCACCAGTGATTTCCAGGGAGGGAGAGGCTACACCTTC.

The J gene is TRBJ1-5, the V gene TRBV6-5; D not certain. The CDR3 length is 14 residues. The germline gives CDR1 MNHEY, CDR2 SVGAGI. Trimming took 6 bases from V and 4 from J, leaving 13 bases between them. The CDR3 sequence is CASRDGGRNQPQHF. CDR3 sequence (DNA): TGTGCCAGCAGAGACGGCGGGAGGAATCAGCCCCAGCATTTT.

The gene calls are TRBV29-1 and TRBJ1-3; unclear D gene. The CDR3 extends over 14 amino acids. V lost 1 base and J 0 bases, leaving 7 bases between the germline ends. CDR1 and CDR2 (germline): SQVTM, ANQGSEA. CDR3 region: CSVEVADSGNTIYF. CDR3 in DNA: TGCAGCGTTGAAGTGGCGGACTCTGGAAACACCATATATTTT. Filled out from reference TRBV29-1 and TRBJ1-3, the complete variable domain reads SAVISQKPSRDICQRGTSLTIQCQVDSQVTMMFWYRQQPGQSLTLIATANQGSEATYESGFVIDKFPISRPNLTFSTLTVSNMSPEDSSIYLCSVEVADSGNTIYFGEGSWLTVV.

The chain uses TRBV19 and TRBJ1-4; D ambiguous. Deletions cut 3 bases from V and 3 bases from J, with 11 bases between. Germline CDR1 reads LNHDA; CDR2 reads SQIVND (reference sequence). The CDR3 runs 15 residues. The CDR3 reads CASSMGSRSNEKLFF. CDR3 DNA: TGTGCCAGTAGTATGGGCTCCCGCTCTAATGAAAAACTGTTTTTT.